Below, 32 T cell receptor beta chains from the same sample are listed, as sequenced in a study of cytomegalovirus exposure and HLA in healthy donors. Primers included in the PCR were 60 Vbeta and 13 Jbeta primers. Assay used: immunoSEQ multiplex PCR; TCRdb lists only in-frame clones, some missing. The table has approximately 140,000 clones, 55% to 80% seen once; the top ten hold around 1.2%. What was sequenced was PBMCs. The receptors here all came from a woman between 35 and 50 years old in good health and CMV-seronegative.

This CDR3 reads CASSSSPSRGGNTEAFF. As DNA, the CDR3 is TGCGCCAGCAGCTCATCGCCTAGTCGGGGGGGCAACACTGAAGCTTTCTTT. The chain recombines TRBV5-1 with TRBJ1-1, with D possibly matching TRBD1 (6 bases). The germline V gene encodes CDR1 SGHRS and CDR2 YFSETQ. The CDR3 extends over 17 amino acids. The V end was cut by 3 bases, the J end by 2 bases, with 20 bases between.

The CDR3 DNA sequence: TGTGCCAGCAGTGAAGGGACAGTGGCGGGCTATGGCTACACCTTC. Protein product: CASSEGTVAGYGYTF. The chain recombines TRBV6-1 with TRBJ1-2; perhaps TRBD1 as D (6 bases). V was pared by 1 base and J by 4 bases, with 13 bases between. Germline V gene lookup returns CDR1 MNHNS and CDR2 SASEGT. The CDR3 consists of 15 residues.

This chain uses TRBV9 with TRBJ1-2; a weak D match, TRBD1 (6 bases). This CDR3 region has 16 residues. V was clipped by 1 base and J by 6 bases, with 19 bases between them. Germline V gene lookup returns CDR1 SGDLS and CDR2 YYNGEE. CDR3 sequence: CASSVRVLDSDDGYTF. CDR3 DNA sequence: TGTGCCAGCAGCGTAAGGGTCCTGGACAGTGATGATGGCTACACCTTC.

V is TRBV2 and J is TRBJ1-1, with 8 nucleotides matching TRBD1. The V and J ends lost 1 base and 1 base, in that order; junction bases with no gene match: 8. Germline CDR1 SNHLY, CDR2 FYNNEI. The CDR3 spans 17 residues. CDR3 nucleotides: TGTGCCAGCAGTGAAGGGGGACAGGCCGGTGGGAACACTGAAGCTTTCTTT. Its protein is CASSEGGQAGGNTEAFF.

The gene calls are TRBV28 and TRBJ2-7, with D tentatively TRBD2 (5 bases). The CDR3 length is 16 residues. Germline CDR1 reads MDHEN; CDR2 reads SYDVKM. V lost 1 base, J lost 3 bases, and 16 bases lay in between. CDR3 region: CASSLSPDFLLYEQYV. In nucleotides, the CDR3 is TGTGCCAGCAGTTTATCCCCGGACTTCCTACTCTACGAGCAGTACGTC.

The chain has TRBV4-1 and TRBJ2-3; no firm D call. Germline CDR1 is MGHRA and CDR2 is YSYEKL. Trimming cost V 1 base and J 8 bases, with 7 bases left between them. The CDR3 sequence is 12 residues long. CDR3 sequence reads: CASSQGSGTQYF. The CDR3 bases are TGCGCCAGCAGCCAAGGATCGGGTACGCAGTATTTT.

This chain connects TRBV5-4 to TRBJ2-5; 8 nucleotides line up with TRBD1. The germline gives CDR1 SGHNT, CDR2 YYREEE (reference sequence). CDR3 length equals 15 residues. J lost 5 bases, V lost 3 bases, and 9 bases had no gene match. CDR3 sequence: CASSSGWTGKETQYF. The DNA for the CDR3 is TGTGCCAGCAGCTCTGGTTGGACAGGGAAGGAGACCCAGTACTTC. Together with reference TRBV5-4 and TRBJ2-5, the CDR3 gives the full variable domain: ETGVTQSPTHLIKTRGQQVTLRCSSQSGHNTVSWYQQALGQGPQFIFQYYREEENGRGNFPPRFSGLQFPNYSSELNVNALELDDSALYLCASSSGWTGKETQYFGPGTRLLVL.

The sample holds a few counts of this clone. The CDR3 DNA sequence: TGTGCCAGCAGTAGGGGTTTTAACACTGAAGCTTTCTTT. Encoded protein: CASSRGFNTEAFF. This chain connects TRBV27 to TRBJ1-1; D may be TRBD1 (5 bases). The V end was cut by 5 bases, the J end by 2 bases, with 9 bases between. The CDR3 has 13 amino acids. CDR1 and CDR2 (germline): MNHEY, SMNVEV (reference sequence).

This clone was detected only a few times. The chain joins TRBV6-5 to TRBJ2-7; D uncertain. The CDR3 sequence is 13 residues long. CDR1 and CDR2 (germline): MNHEY, SVGAGI. V was cut by 6 bases and J by 6 bases, with 15 bases left in between. CDR3 region: CASSDEVGSEQYF. The CDR3 bases are TGTGCCAGCAGCGACGAGGTTGGCTCCGAGCAGTACTTC.

The chain links TRBV28 to TRBJ1-2; TRBD1 matches 8 bases. CDR3 size: 16 residues. Germline loops: CDR1 MDHEN, CDR2 SYDVKM. After removal of 1 base from V and 3 bases from J, the junction contained 7 bases not matched to a gene. In nucleotides, the CDR3 is TGTGCCAGCAGTTTATCACCGACAGGGGCGGACTATGGCTACACCTTC. Encoded protein: CASSLSPTGADYGYTF.

J is TRBJ1-6 and V is TRBV5-4; TRBD1 matches at 7 bases. The CDR3 extends over 18 amino acids. The germline gives CDR1 SGHNT, CDR2 YYREEE (reference sequence). Germline trimming cut 1 base from V and 7 bases from J; bases unmatched to any gene: 14. The CDR3 nucleotides read TGTGCCAGCAGCTTGTTTCTATCTACAGGGGTAGGGAATTCACCCCTCCACTTT. Amino acids: CASSLFLSTGVGNSPLHF.

For this clone: The same CDR3 arises from other DNA sequences in this sample as well. Here the CDR3 reads CASSTTGTGGFEELFF. As DNA, the CDR3 is TGTGCCAGTAGTACAACCGGGACAGGGGGCTTCGAAGAGCTGTTTTTT. This chain connects TRBV19 to TRBJ2-2, with TRBD1 matching 12 bases. J was trimmed by 11 bases and V by 4 bases; bases with no gene match: 11. Looked up from germline, CDR1 is LNHDA and CDR2 is SQIVND (reference sequence). The CDR3 is 16 residues long.

This chain joins TRBV6-5 and TRBJ1-5; 8 bases line up with TRBD1. The CDR3 sequence is 14 residues long. Germline V gene sequence: CDR1 MNHEY, CDR2 SVGAGI. The V and J ends lost 6 bases and 9 bases, in that order; junction bases with no gene match: 10. The CDR3 nucleotides read TGTGCCAGCAGGGACGGGACAGGCAGTCGGCCCCAGCATTTT. It translates to CASRDGTGSRPQHF.

The chain uses TRBV4-1 and TRBJ1-5, with no clear D. The ends were cut back, 0 bases at V and 1 base at J, with 4 bases in the middle. The CDR3 is made up of 14 amino acids. Germline loops: CDR1 MGHRA, CDR2 YSYEKL. CDR3 nucleotides: TGCGCCAGCAGCCAAGATCAGAGCAATCAGCCCCAGCATTTT. This gives the protein CASSQDQSNQPQHF.

This clone has a single count. The rearrangement uses TRBV27 and TRBJ2-1; the match to TRBD1 covers 11 bases. CDR3 length: 15 residues. V was pared by 3 bases and J by 5 bases, with 3 bases of the junction left unmatched. The germline V gene has CDR1 MNHEY and CDR2 SMNVEV (reference sequence). The CDR3 region has the DNA TGTGCCAGCAGTTTCGGGACAGGGGGAAACAATGAGCAGTTCTTC. It translates to CASSFGTGGNNEQFF.

The chain combines TRBV2 with TRBJ2-3, with a tentative D call TRBD2 (7 bases). The CDR3 runs 15 residues. Germline CDR1 reads SNHLY; CDR2 reads FYNNEI. V lost 4 bases to trimming and J lost 4 bases, with 15 bases between them. CDR3 in amino acids: CASSGWGGQADTQYF. The CDR3 nucleotides read TGTGCCAGCAGTGGGTGGGGGGGGCAGGCAGATACGCAGTATTTT.

This clone was found many times. This chain joins TRBV7-2 and TRBJ1-5; D perhaps matches TRBD1 (5 bases). Per the germline V gene, CDR1 is SGHTA and CDR2 is FQGNSA. This CDR3 is 15 amino acids long. Trimming stripped 5 bases from V and 2 bases from J, with 13 bases between. CDR3 amino acids: CASSQDIGGNQPQHF. For the CDR3, the DNA is TGTGCCAGCAGCCAGGACATTGGGGGCAATCAGCCCCAGCATTTT.

The V and J genes are TRBV10-3 and TRBJ1-2; no clear D gene. Germline-derived CDR1 and CDR2 are ENHRY and SYGVKD. V was cut by 4 bases and J by 2 bases, with 11 bases left in between. The CDR3 has 14 residues. The DNA for the CDR3 is TGTGCCATCAGTGCGCCGAATCAGAACTATGGCTACACCTTC. Protein sequence: CAISAPNQNYGYTF.

The chain combines TRBV7-3 with TRBJ2-1, with 10 bases that match TRBD2. In germline, CDR1 is SGHTA, CDR2 FQGTGA. V was pared by 6 bases and J by 5 bases, with 4 bases of the junction left unmatched. The CDR3 is 14 residues long. CDR3: CASSLAGEDNEQFF. In nucleotides, the CDR3 is TGTGCCAGCAGTCTAGCGGGGGAGGACAATGAGCAGTTCTTC.

The chain couples TRBV5-1 to TRBJ1-4; 10 bases are shared with TRBD1. The CDR3 loop spans 14 amino acids. Germline values: CDR1 SGHRS, CDR2 YFSETQ. Unmatched junction bases numbered 5, after V lost 4 bases and J lost 8 bases. CDR3 protein: CASSEGQGNEKLFF. DNA for the CDR3: TGCGCCAGCAGCGAGGGACAGGGGAACGAAAAACTGTTTTTT.

The chain carries TRBV14 and TRBJ2-5; 12 bases map to TRBD2. Germline lookup yields CDR1 SGHDN and CDR2 FVKESK. The J segment lost 1 base and the V segment lost 1 base, leaving 4 bases of the junction unmatched. CDR3 length: 17 residues. CDR3 sequence: CASSQVTSGGLQETQYF. Here the CDR3 DNA reads TGTGCCAGCAGCCAAGTCACTAGCGGGGGGCTCCAAGAGACCCAGTACTTC.

The rearrangement joins TRBV14 to TRBJ2-1, with 10 nucleotides matching TRBD2. Germline trimming cut 4 bases from V and 7 bases from J; bases unmatched to any gene: 10. Germline-derived CDR1 and CDR2 are SGHDN and FVKESK. This CDR3 region has 16 residues. The CDR3 region has the DNA TGTGCCAGCAGCCCAAAATCTAGCGGGGGAACGAATGAGCAGTTCTTC. Protein product: CASSPKSSGGTNEQFF.

This clone has only a few counts. V is TRBV27 and J is TRBJ1-1; 10 bases align to TRBD1. Germline CDR1 is MNHEY and CDR2 is SMNVEV (reference sequence). Unmatched junction bases numbered 7, after V lost 5 bases and J lost 4 bases. This CDR3 contains 15 residues. Here the CDR3 reads CASSPRTGGGTEAFF. The CDR3 nucleotides are TGTGCCAGCAGTCCCCGGACAGGGGGTGGCACTGAAGCTTTCTTT.

The chain has TRBV4-3 and TRBJ2-7; D is undetermined. The CDR3 loop spans 15 amino acids. Germline V gives CDR1 LGHNA, CDR2 YSLEER. V dropped 0 bases and J dropped 3 bases, with 12 bases sitting between them. The CDR3 here is CASSQDRSWSYEQYV. The CDR3 DNA is TGCGCCAGCAGCCAAGATAGAAGTTGGAGCTACGAGCAGTACGTC.

This clone was seen a handful of times. This chain uses TRBV19 with TRBJ2-1, with 11 bases lining up with TRBD2. Germline V gives CDR1 LNHDA, CDR2 SQIVND (reference sequence). CDR3 length: 16 amino acids. Unmatched junction bases numbered 4, after V lost 4 bases and J lost 2 bases. In DNA form, the CDR3 reads TGTGCCAGTAGTAGTAGCGGGGGGGCCGCCTACAATGAGCAGTTCTTC. This sequence encodes CASSSSGGAAYNEQFF.

The V gene is TRBV6-5, the J gene TRBJ2-1; TRBD2 agrees at 10 bases. Trimming cost V 5 bases and J 8 bases; bases outside gene matches: 9. This CDR3 region has 15 residues. The V gene's germline CDR1 is MNHEY and CDR2 SVGAGI. The CDR3: CASSQTGLASDEQFF. For the CDR3, the DNA is TGTGCCAGCAGTCAAACGGGACTAGCGAGTGATGAGCAGTTCTTC.

As for this clone: Other DNA sequences in the sample encode the same CDR3. The chain uses TRBV21-1 and TRBJ2-6; the table's TRBD2 call for D was not verified on the DNA. TRBV21-1 is a known pseudogene. This CDR3 is 19 amino acids long. The DNA of the CDR3 is TGTGCCAGCAGCATACGGGACTCTACCGAGTGTGCTGGGGCTAACGTCCTGACTTTC. As protein: CASSIRDSTECAGANVLTF.

Here the CDR3 DNA reads TGTGCCAGCAGCGTACAGGTCGCGGGTGCGGGCGGGGCCAACGTCCTGACTTTC. Protein: CASSVQVAGAGGANVLTF. J is TRBJ2-6 and V is TRBV9; D is possibly TRBD2 (5 bases). V was pared by 1 base and J by 4 bases, with 18 bases between. Germline V gene lookup returns CDR1 SGDLS and CDR2 YYNGEE. This CDR3 has 18 amino acids.

The J gene is TRBJ1-1, the V gene TRBV28; D is possibly TRBD1 (5 bases). This CDR3 is built from 14 residues. Germline V CDR1 and CDR2: MDHEN, SYDVKM. V lost 8 bases and J 4 bases, leaving 17 bases between the germline ends. Here the CDR3 DNA reads TGTGCCAGCCAGCGGGCCATAAGGGGCACTGAAGCTTTCTTT. It encodes CASQRAIRGTEAFF.

This clone was detected once. The chain uses TRBV7-9 and TRBJ1-6, with TRBD1 matching over 9 bases. Per the germline V gene, CDR1 is SEHNR and CDR2 is FQNEAQ (reference sequence). The CDR3 contains 16 residues. With 5 bases clipped from V and 6 bases from J, the junction kept 8 bases outside the gene matches. The CDR3: CASSDGQGLGNSPLHF. The CDR3 nucleotides read TGTGCCAGCAGCGACGGACAGGGGCTCGGTAATTCACCCCTCCACTTT.

J is TRBJ1-6 and V is TRBV7-9; D uncertain. The germline CDR1 and CDR2 sequences are SEHNR and FQNEAQ (reference sequence). CDR3 size: 15 residues. V was shortened by 3 bases and J by 5 bases, with 11 bases between the two germline ends. CDR3 bases: TGTGCCAGCAGCTTTGTTGGCAGGAATAATTCACCCCTCCACTTT. It codes for CASSFVGRNNSPLHF.

V gene TRBV6-1 combines with J gene TRBJ1-3, with no clear D. The ends were cut back, 0 bases at V and 0 bases at J, with 9 bases in the middle. The germline V gene has CDR1 MNHNS and CDR2 SASEGT. The CDR3 consists of 16 residues. The CDR3 nucleotides read TGTGCCAGCAGTGAAGCGCTTTCGGGCTCTGGAAACACCATATATTTT. The encoded protein is CASSEALSGSGNTIYF.